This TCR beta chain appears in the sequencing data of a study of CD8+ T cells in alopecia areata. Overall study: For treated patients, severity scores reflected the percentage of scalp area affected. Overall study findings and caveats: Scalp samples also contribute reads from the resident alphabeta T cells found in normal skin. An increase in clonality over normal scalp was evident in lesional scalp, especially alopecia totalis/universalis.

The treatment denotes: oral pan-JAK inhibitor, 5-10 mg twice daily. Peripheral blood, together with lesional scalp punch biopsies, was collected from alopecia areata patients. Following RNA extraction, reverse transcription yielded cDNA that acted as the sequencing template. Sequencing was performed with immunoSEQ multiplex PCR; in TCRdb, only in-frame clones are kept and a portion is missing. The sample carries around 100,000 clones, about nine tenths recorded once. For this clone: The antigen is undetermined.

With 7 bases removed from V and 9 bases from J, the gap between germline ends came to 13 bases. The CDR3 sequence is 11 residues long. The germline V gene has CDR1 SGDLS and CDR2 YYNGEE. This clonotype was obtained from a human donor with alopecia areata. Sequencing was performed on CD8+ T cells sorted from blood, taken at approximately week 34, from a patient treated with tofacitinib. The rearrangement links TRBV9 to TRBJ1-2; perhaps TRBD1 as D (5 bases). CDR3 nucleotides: TGTGCCAGCGGAGGGGCAGACCGCTACACCTTC. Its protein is CASGGADRYTF. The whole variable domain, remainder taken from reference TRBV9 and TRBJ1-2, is DSGVTQTPKHLITATGQRVTLRCSPRSGDLSVYWYQQSLDQGLQFLIQYYNGEERAKGNILERFSAQQFPDLHSELNLSSLELGDSALYFCASGGADRYTFGSGTRLTVV.